This T cell receptor (beta chain) originates from a study of early T cells in non-severe SARS-CoV-2 infection. The overall study: Sequencing of bulk RNA from unsorted whole blood was done, without chain pairing.

Attached unique molecular identifiers marked individual cDNA molecules. Using its own MiXCR run on the 5' RACE reads, TCRdb lists one record per CDR3 protein. The data show approximately 46,000 distinct CDR3 sequences, around 6% seen once. This CDR3 comprises 13 residues. J lost 9 bases, V lost 5 bases, and 4 bases had no gene match. The V gene's germline CDR1 is SNHLY and CDR2 FYNNEI. Study-level results: Clonotype matching in VDJdb favored anti-spike CD8 responses and did not capture private and CD4 specificities.

This clonotype was recorded many times. Its antigen is undetermined. This chain connects TRBV2 to TRBJ2-1, with 10 bases lining up with TRBD2. The sequence came from an adult who was a healthcare worker with PCR-confirmed SARS-CoV-2 infection or an uninfected control (not recorded which). Input material: whole blood. This chain's CDR3 is CASSSSGGIEQFF. DNA for the CDR3: TGTGCCAGCAGTTCTAGCGGGGGAATTGAGCAGTTCTTC.